These 8 T cell receptor beta chains were all obtained from the same sample, sequenced in a study of shared clonotypes between healthy human individuals. Profiling relied on immunoSEQ multiplex PCR, and the TCRdb table lists in-frame clones only, not all of them. Among approximately 640,000 clones listed, 80% to 95% were seen once. Sample: memory CD8+ T cells from PBMCs. Noted subset: CD45RO+ cells pooled with CCR7-negative TemRA cells. The receptors originated from a young man in good health. Some clones in this sample may be carry-over from other donors' samples.

In this sample, this clone turned up once. The CDR3 protein is CASSQVGHEQYF. As DNA, the CDR3 is TGCGCCAGCAGCCAGGTCGGCCACGAGCAGTACTTC. The genes are TRBV4-1 and TRBJ2-7, with unresolved D. The V end lost 3 bases, the J end lost 5 bases, and 8 bases lay between the germline ends. Germline V gene lookup returns CDR1 MGHRA and CDR2 YSYEKL. This CDR3 has 12 residues.

The chain recombines TRBV27 with TRBJ2-6, with D possibly being TRBD1 or TRBD2 (6 bases each). Germline values: CDR1 MNHEY, CDR2 SMNVEV (reference sequence). The CDR3 consists of 15 residues. Trimming took 5 bases from V and 4 from J, leaving 12 bases between them. The CDR3 reads CASSPRGVGANVLTF. As DNA, the CDR3 is TGTGCCAGCAGTCCTAGGGGGGTCGGGGCCAACGTCCTGACTTTC.

The rearrangement links TRBV5-5 to TRBJ2-1; TRBD1 aligns across 7 bases. This CDR3 has 17 residues. Trimming cost V 1 base and J 7 bases; bases outside gene matches: 14. Germline loops: CDR1 SGHKS, CDR2 YYEKEE (reference sequence). CDR3 protein: CASSLLRDSLPTNEQFF. CDR3 nucleotide sequence: TGTGCCAGCAGCTTGCTCCGGGACAGTCTTCCCACTAATGAGCAGTTCTTC.

The chain combines TRBV29-1 with TRBJ2-3; TRBD2 matches at 8 bases. CDR3 size: 14 residues. With V trimmed by 7 bases and J by 4 bases, 10 bases remained unmatched. Germline loops: CDR1 SQVTM, CDR2 ANQGSEA. The CDR3 coding sequence is TGCAGCGCGGCGGGGGGAATGGGCGCAGATACGCAGTATTTT. This codes for CSAAGGMGADTQYF.

The chain carries TRBV27 and TRBJ2-1, with D uncertain. The V end lost 3 bases, the J end lost 3 bases, and 9 bases lay between the germline ends. The length of the CDR3 is 14 residues. CDR1 is MNHEY and CDR2 is SMNVEV in the germline V gene (reference sequence). CDR3 sequence: CASSLIGIYNEQFF. For the CDR3, the DNA is TGTGCCAGCAGTTTGATAGGGATCTACAATGAGCAGTTCTTC.

The V call is TRBV13, the J call TRBJ2-2; TRBD2 is a possible D gene (5 bases). Between the trimmed V and J ends, which lost 1 base and 0 bases, there was a span of 9 bases. The CDR3 loop spans 16 amino acids. In germline, CDR1 is PRHDT, CDR2 FYEKMQ (reference sequence). The CDR3 sequence: CASSLEWTANTGELFF. CDR3 DNA sequence: TGTGCCAGCAGCTTAGAGTGGACTGCGAACACCGGGGAGCTGTTTTTT.

This rearrangement joins TRBV30 to TRBJ2-6, with D possibly being TRBD2 (6 bases). V was shortened by 2 bases and J by 4 bases, with 15 bases between the two germline ends. CDR1 is GTSNPN, CDR2 SVGIG, per germline (reference sequence). This CDR3 has 16 residues. As DNA, the CDR3 is TGTGCCTGGAGTCCCCGGGGGACTCCAGGGGCCAACGTCCTGACTTTC. Protein sequence: CAWSPRGTPGANVLTF.

This chain joins TRBV7-6 and TRBJ2-6; weak D call: TRBD2 (5 bases). Germline V lookup: CDR1 SGHVS, CDR2 FNYEAQ. The CDR3 covers 17 residues. Trimming stripped 1 base from V and 2 bases from J, with 12 bases between. The CDR3 sequence is CASSLDGVVTGANVLTF. CDR3 DNA: TGTGCCAGCAGCTTAGACGGGGTGGTGACTGGGGCCAACGTCCTGACTTTC.